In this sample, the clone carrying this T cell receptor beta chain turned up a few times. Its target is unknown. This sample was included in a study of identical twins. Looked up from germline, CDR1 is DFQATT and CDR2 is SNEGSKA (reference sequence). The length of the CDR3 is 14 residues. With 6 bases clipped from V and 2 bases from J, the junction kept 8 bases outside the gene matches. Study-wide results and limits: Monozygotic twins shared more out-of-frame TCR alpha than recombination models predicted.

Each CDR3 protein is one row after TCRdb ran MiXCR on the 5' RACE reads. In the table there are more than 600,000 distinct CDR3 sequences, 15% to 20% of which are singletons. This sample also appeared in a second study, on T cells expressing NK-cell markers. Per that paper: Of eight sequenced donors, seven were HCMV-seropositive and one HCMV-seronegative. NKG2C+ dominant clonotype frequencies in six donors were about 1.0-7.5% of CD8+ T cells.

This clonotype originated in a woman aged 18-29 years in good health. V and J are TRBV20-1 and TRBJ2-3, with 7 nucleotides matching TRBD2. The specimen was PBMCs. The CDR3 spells CSALGGELTDTQYF. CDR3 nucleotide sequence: TGCAGTGCCCTTGGGGGGGAGCTCACAGATACGCAGTATTTT.